The 3 T cell receptor beta chains below all came from one sample that was sequenced in a study of T cells in tuberculosis. Noted time point: new active TB diagnosis, blood taken before or within 7 days of starting treatment. Data came from immunoSEQ multiplex PCR; TCRdb stores just in-frame clones and leaves some out. This sample has over 30,000 clones, with over 85% found just once. Sequenced material: PBMCs, taken at tuberculosis diagnosis. These receptors came from an adult with tuberculosis.

In regard to this clone: This CDR3 is also generated by other DNA sequences in the sample. The chain is built from TRBV5-1 and TRBJ1-5; D possibly corresponds to TRBD1 (5 bases). Germline CDR1 and CDR2: SGHRS and YFSETQ. V was pared by 0 bases and J by 6 bases, with 7 bases between. This CDR3 contains 13 residues. The chain's CDR3 is CASSLEGLQPQHF. Here the CDR3 DNA reads TGCGCCAGCAGCTTGGAGGGGCTTCAGCCCCAGCATTTT.

The chain joins TRBV6-1 to TRBJ2-7; D is perhaps TRBD2 (6 bases). Per the germline V gene, CDR1 is MNHNS and CDR2 is SASEGT. This CDR3 region has 15 residues. The V end was cut by 2 bases, the J end by 2 bases, with 13 bases between. The CDR3 DNA sequence: TGTGCCAGCAGTGAAACCTGGGGACTTACCTACGAGCAGTACTTC. As protein: CASSETWGLTYEQYF.

This chain connects TRBV15 to TRBJ2-2; perhaps TRBD1 as D (5 bases). The germline V and J ends were trimmed by 0 bases and 1 base, with 12 bases remaining between them. The CDR3 length is 17 residues. Germline assignment: CDR1 LNHNV and CDR2 YYDKDF (reference sequence). The CDR3 is CATSRDLGRVNTGELFF. CDR3 nucleotide sequence: TGTGCCACCAGCAGAGATTTGGGCAGGGTGAACACCGGGGAGCTGTTTTTT.